This TCR beta chain was recovered during a study of CD8 T cells in Susac syndrome. This CDR3 is 12 amino acids long. The germline V gene encodes CDR1 SGHNT and CDR2 YYREEE (reference sequence). With 1 base removed from V and 4 bases from J, the gap between germline ends came to 4 bases. TEMRA cells were FACS-enriched and CD8+ and CD4+ T cells negatively isolated. Reverse transcription of 0.5 to 1 ug RNA used random hexamers. TCRdb reprocessed the immunoSEQ multiplex PCR reads via MiXCR and lists one record per CDR3 protein. The data contain about 140,000 distinct CDR3 sequences, 85% to 95% of them seen just once; the ten biggest clones take up about 0.11%.

The sequenced sample was CD4+ T cells from PBMCs. V usage is TRBV5-4 and J usage is TRBJ2-3; D not resolved. This receptor was taken from a human donor with multiple sclerosis. CDR3 coding DNA: TGTGCCAGCAGCTTGTTTTCAGATACGCAGTATTTT. This sequence encodes CASSLFSDTQYF.